A selection of T cell receptor beta chains follows, all from one sample in a study of identical twins. TCRdb recomputed calls from the 5' RACE reads with MiXCR, one row per CDR3 protein. Of about 210,000 distinct CDR3 sequences in the sample, roughly 10% were seen once. The specimen was memory (CD45RO+) T cells sorted from blood. Every receptor here comes from a young woman in good health. Each CDR3 is given with its conserved first and last residue. Each record gives: D gene, V gene, J gene, clone size, CDR3 protein, CDR3 DNA. A D gene is named only where the DNA matches it firmly. Size values are once, few and many counts, or a class for expanded clones, and some rows have none.

TRBD2,TRBV7-3,TRBJ2-2,NA,CATSRVGTSRSGELFF,TGTGCCACTTCCCGCGTCGGGACTAGCCGTTCCGGGGAGCTGTTTTTT
NA,TRBV20-1,TRBJ2-7,few,CSASWPVSSYEQYF,TGCAGTGCCTCTTGGCCGGTAAGCTCCTACGAGCAGTACTTC
NA,TRBV20-1,TRBJ1-4,few,CSARGRQNEKLFF,TGCAGTGCTAGGGGCAGACAAAATGAAAAACTGTTTTTT
TRBD2,TRBV5-1,TRBJ2-5,few,CASSLEVAGGRETQYF,TGCGCCAGCAGCTTGGAAGTAGCGGGGGGCCGGGAGACCCAGTACTTC
NA,TRBV20-1,TRBJ1-1,many,CSARDPKPGETEAFF,TGCAGTGCTAGAGATCCAAAACCCGGGGAGACTGAAGCTTTCTTT
NA,TRBV27,TRBJ2-5,NA,CASSTRNPQETQYF,TGTGCCAGCAGTACCAGGAACCCGCAAGAGACCCAGTACTTC
NA,TRBV12-3/TRBV12-4,TRBJ2-1,many,CASSPAGEQFF,TGTGCCAGCAGCCCCGCGGGGGAGCAGTTCTTC
NA,TRBV11-2,TRBJ1-4,NA,CASSLGSGRNEKLFF,TGTGCCAGCAGCCTAGGGTCGGGGCGGAATGAAAAACTGTTTTTT
TRBD2,TRBV11-2,TRBJ2-3,many,CASSFRQRGTNTQYF,TGTGCCAGCAGCTTTAGGCAGCGGGGGACGAACACGCAGTATTTT
NA,TRBV5-1,TRBJ2-1,NA,CASSLDQGYNEQFF,TGCGCCAGCAGCTTAGATCAGGGTTACAATGAGCAGTTCTTC
TRBD1,TRBV7-9,TRBJ1-4,NA,CASSVKGGPATNEKLFF,TGTGCCAGCAGCGTAAAAGGGGGCCCTGCAACTAATGAAAAACTGTTTTTT
NA,TRBV2,TRBJ2-7,few,CASKMGAQFLSEQYF,TGTGCCAGCAAAATGGGGGCCCAATTCTTATCCGAGCAGTACTTC
TRBD1,TRBV7-2,TRBJ2-3,NA,CASSSGTGADTQYF,TGTGCCAGCAGCTCCGGGACAGGGGCAGATACGCAGTATTTT
TRBD1,TRBV29-1,TRBJ2-3,many,CSAQDRGSADTQYF,TGCAGCGCCCAAGACAGGGGGAGTGCAGATACGCAGTATTTT
TRBD2,TRBV5-5,TRBJ2-4,few,CASSFPGRGVIQYF,TGTGCCAGCAGCTTTCCGGGCCGGGGGGTCATTCAGTACTTC
NA,TRBV28,TRBJ2-3,NA,CASSVRGSTDTQYF,TGTGCCAGCAGTGTACGGGGGAGCACAGATACGCAGTATTTT
NA,TRBV2,TRBJ2-7,NA,CASSAYEQYF,TGTGCCAGCTCCGCATACGAGCAGTACTTC
TRBD1,TRBV29-1,TRBJ2-1,many,CSIQGDTSYNEQFF,TGCAGCATCCAGGGGGACACTTCTTACAATGAGCAGTTCTTC
NA,TRBV20-1,TRBJ1-3,few,CSARGPGLETGNTIYF,TGCAGTGCTAGAGGACCAGGGTTGGAGACTGGAAACACCATATATTTT
NA,TRBV5-6,TRBJ1-4,NA,CASSLAHPANEKLFF,TGTGCCAGCAGCTTGGCCCACCCCGCAAATGAAAAACTGTTTTTT
NA,TRBV5-1,TRBJ1-2,few,CASSLYGRGDYGYTF,TGCGCCAGCAGCTTGTACGGGAGGGGGGACTATGGCTACACCTTC
TRBD2,TRBV27,TRBJ2-5,few,CASSLGLAKKTQYF,TGTGCCAGCAGTCTGGGACTAGCGAAGAAGACCCAGTACTTC
NA,TRBV3-1,TRBJ1-6,many,CASSQDQPGLGSPLHF,TGTGCCAGCAGCCAAGATCAGCCGGGGTTAGGTTCACCCCTCCACTTT
NA,TRBV5-1,TRBJ2-3,many,CASSLSLPADTQYF,TGCGCCAGCAGCTTATCACTACCCGCAGATACGCAGTATTTT
NA,TRBV7-2,TRBJ1-1,few,CASSLLVQLNTEAFF,TGTGCCAGCAGCTTATTAGTGCAGCTGAACACTGAAGCTTTCTTT
TRBD2,TRBV6-2/TRBV6-3,TRBJ2-7,NA,CASSPIAGPDEQYF,TGTGCCAGCAGTCCGATAGCGGGGCCGGACGAGCAGTACTTC
TRBD2,TRBV10-2,TRBJ2-1,NA,CASRTGTNTYNEQFF,TGCGCCAGCAGAACCGGGACTAATACCTACAATGAGCAGTTCTTC
NA,TRBV6-5,TRBJ2-3,many,CASSYLGGGVTDTQYF,TGTGCCAGCAGTTACTTGGGGGGGGGCGTCACAGATACGCAGTATTTT
NA,TRBV7-6,TRBJ2-7,NA,CASSPRRSQGSEQYF,TGTGCCAGCAGCCCGCGAAGGTCCCAGGGGAGTGAGCAGTACTTC
TRBD2,TRBV10-3,TRBJ2-1,NA,CAISGSSGTDEQLF,TGTGCCATCAGTGGATCTAGCGGGACGGATGAGCAGTTATTC
NA,TRBV7-3,TRBJ2-1,few,CASSFLPGVDSNEQFF,TGTGCCAGCAGCTTTTTACCGGGCGTAGATTCCAATGAGCAGTTCTTC
NA,TRBV10-3,TRBJ2-3,NA,CAISELDTQYF,TGTGCCATCAGCGAACTTGATACGCAGTATTTT
NA,TRBV6-2/TRBV6-3,TRBJ1-1,few,CASSYWGERRSEAFF,TGTGCCAGCAGTTACTGGGGGGAACGGAGGTCTGAAGCTTTCTTT